The clone carrying this TCR beta chain has a count of ten or more. The antigen is not known. TCRdb independently ran MiXCR on the reads; one entry per CDR3 protein. The sample shows about 330,000 distinct CDR3 sequences, 8% to 10% of them seen only once. The sample originates from a study of T cell repertoires in cytomegalovirus infection. Study as a whole: Both a matching HLA type and CMV infection were indicated by public TCR beta signatures.

Study outcomes and limitations: HLA-C-restricted CMV-specific TCR beta clonotypes were dominant in the ex vivo response. Public TCR beta family frequency separated CMV-and-HLA carriers, including in an independent cohort.

Sequencing used PBMCs. The source is a human donor in good health (CMV status not recorded). Some clones in this sample may be carry-over from other donors' samples.

The CDR3 is CASSEQWSGTDNEQFF. Here the CDR3 DNA reads TGTGCCAGTAGCGAACAATGGTCGGGTACGGACAATGAGCAGTTCTTC. The chain couples TRBV19 to TRBJ2-1; D gene unclear. The germline gives CDR1 LNHDA, CDR2 SQIVND (reference sequence). The CDR3 runs to 16 residues. V was trimmed by 6 bases and J by 5 bases, leaving 20 bases between them.